This T cell receptor (beta chain) came from a study of T cells after posttransplantation cyclophosphamide. Trimming left V 5 bases short and J 6 bases short, with 11 bases between. Germline CDR1 and CDR2: MGHDK and SYGVNS. The CDR3 has 12 residues. Sequenced by immunoSEQ multiplex PCR; TCRdb stores in-frame clones only, minus some. The data show tens of thousands of clones, with 85% to 90% seen just once and less than 3.5% held by the top ten. Broader study findings: After PTCy, TRB diversity resembled that of CNI/methotrexate controls. Donor CD8+ memory clones often dominated recipient blood repertoires at later times. TRB overlap between skin or GI tissue T cells and blood was limited.

This clone was found a few times. Its specificity is not known. The sequenced sample consisted of PBMCs. This TCR derives from a man aged 30 to 39 with a blood cancer, CMV-positive, and with a related stem cell donor. The genes are TRBV25-1 and TRBJ2-7; D remains ambiguous. CDR3 coding DNA: TGTGCCAGCAGTATCCTCCCCGGCGAGCAGTACTTC. This sequence encodes CASSILPGEQYF.